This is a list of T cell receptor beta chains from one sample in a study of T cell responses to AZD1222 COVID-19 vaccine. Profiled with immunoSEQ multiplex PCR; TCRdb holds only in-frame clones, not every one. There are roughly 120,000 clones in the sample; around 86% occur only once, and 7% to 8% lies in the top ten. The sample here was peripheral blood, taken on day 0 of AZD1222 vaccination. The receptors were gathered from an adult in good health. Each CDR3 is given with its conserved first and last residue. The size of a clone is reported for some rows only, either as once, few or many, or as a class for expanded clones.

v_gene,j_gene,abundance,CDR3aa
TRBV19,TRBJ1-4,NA,CASSMRATNEKLFF
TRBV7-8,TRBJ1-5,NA,CASSFATNQPQHF
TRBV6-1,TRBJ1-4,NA,CASSEMRLTTNEKLFF
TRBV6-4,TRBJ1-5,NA,CASSGGASGNQPQHF
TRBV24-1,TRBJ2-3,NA,CATSDYRADTQYF
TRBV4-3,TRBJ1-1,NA,CASSQVIGVPNTEAFF
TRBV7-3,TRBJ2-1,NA,CASSLVAGRNEQFF
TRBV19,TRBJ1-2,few,CASSMQGAGGYTF
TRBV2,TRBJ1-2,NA,CASSGGRQGVGYTF
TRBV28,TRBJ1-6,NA,CASSFSGRSLNSPLHF
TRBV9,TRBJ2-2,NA,CASSVRFGQDGGELFF
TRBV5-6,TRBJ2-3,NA,CASNPPGSRRTDTQYF
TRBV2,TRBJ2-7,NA,CASMRRWSSYEQYF
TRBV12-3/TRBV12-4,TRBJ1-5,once,CASSLGQGGPQHF
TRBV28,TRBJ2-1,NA,CASSLSGAGGINEQFF
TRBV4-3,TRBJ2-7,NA,CASSQAGGLPGDYEQYF
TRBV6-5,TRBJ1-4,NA,CASSYSADRGTEKLFF
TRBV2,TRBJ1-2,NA,CASSDPDTVGYTF
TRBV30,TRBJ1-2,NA,CALAVGRNYGYTF
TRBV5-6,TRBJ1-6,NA,CASSPMGSPLHF
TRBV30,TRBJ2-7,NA,CAWSATARGGEQYF
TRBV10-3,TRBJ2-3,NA,CAISASGTTDTQYF